These T cell receptor beta chains were read from a single sample in a study of post-analysis software for immune sequencing data. A single record per CDR3 protein comes from TCRdb applying MiXCR to the PCR reads. The sample holds roughly 580,000 distinct CDR3 sequences, roughly 40% seen once. Sequences were obtained from blood. The receptors here all came from a girl between 10 and 17 years old with multiple sclerosis. The CDR3 runs from the conserved cysteine through the conserved F or W. Each record gives: V gene, clone size, D gene, J gene, CDR3 protein, CDR3 DNA. A D gene is named only where the DNA matches it firmly. Clone size is not always given. Where it is, it says once, few, many or a class for expanded clones.

TRBV5-1	few	.	TRBJ2-1	CASSPGSRSYNEQFF	TGCGCCAGCAGCCCTGGTTCGAGGTCCTACAATGAGCAGTTCTTC
TRBV6-4	.	.	TRBJ2-1	CASSDGNSGYNEQFF	TGTGCCAGCAGTGACGGTAATAGCGGATACAATGAGCAGTTCTTC
TRBV9	.	TRBD2	TRBJ2-1	CASSLGLAGNNERLF	TGTGCCAGCAGCCTTGGACTAGCGGGGAACAATGAGCGGTTGTTC
TRBV10-2	.	TRBD2	TRBJ2-7	CASKGTSGTYEQYF	TGCGCCAGCAAAGGGACTAGCGGGACCTACGAGCAGTACTTC
TRBV3-1	.	TRBD2	TRBJ2-3	CASSQLAGEADTQYF	TGTGCCAGCAGCCAGCTAGCGGGGGAAGCAGATACGCAGTATTTT
TRBV29-1	.	.	TRBJ2-1	CSALTGNPYNEQFF	TGCAGCGCTCTAACAGGGAACCCCTACAATGAGCAGTTCTTC
TRBV19	few	TRBD1	TRBJ1-2	CASSSWTGGGNYGYTF	TGTGCCAGTAGCTCTTGGACAGGGGGTGGAAACTATGGCTACACCTTC
TRBV5-1	once	.	TRBJ1-1	CASGTGFTEAFF	TGCGCCAGCGGTACAGGGTTCACTGAAGCTTTCTTT
TRBV12-3/TRBV12-4	.	.	TRBJ2-3	CASSPPRVRPDTQYF	TGTGCCAGCAGCCCTCCCCGGGTGCGGCCAGATACGCAGTATTTT
TRBV29-1	few	TRBD1	TRBJ2-7	CSVQGQGAYEQYF	TGCAGCGTCCAGGGACAGGGGGCCTACGAGCAGTACTTC
TRBV11-3	few	.	TRBJ2-4	CASSLGNYQNIQYF	TGTGCCAGCAGCTTAGGGAACTATCAAAACATTCAGTACTTC
TRBV5-1	.	.	TRBJ1-2	CASSLALTGVYGYTF	TGCGCCAGCAGCTTGGCTCTGACAGGAGTCTATGGCTACACCTTC
TRBV7-6	.	TRBD2	TRBJ2-3	CASSPLAGFADTQYF	TGTGCCAGTTCTCCCCTAGCGGGCTTCGCAGATACGCAGTATTTT
TRBV10-3	many	.	TRBJ2-7	CAIALGEGNEQYF	TGTGCCATCGCCCTTGGGGAAGGGAACGAGCAGTACTTC
TRBV12-3/TRBV12-4	.	.	TRBJ2-3	CASSFVRSDTQYF	TGTGCCAGCAGTTTCGTGAGGTCAGATACGCAGTATTTT
TRBV6-2/TRBV6-3	.	TRBD2	TRBJ2-1	CAGGLAVGEQFF	TGTGCCGGGGGACTAGCTGTTGGAGAGCAGTTCTTC
TRBV4-1	.	.	TRBJ2-3	CASSQDHGFLGDTQYF	TGCGCCAGCAGCCAAGACCACGGGTTTTTAGGGGATACGCAGTATTTT